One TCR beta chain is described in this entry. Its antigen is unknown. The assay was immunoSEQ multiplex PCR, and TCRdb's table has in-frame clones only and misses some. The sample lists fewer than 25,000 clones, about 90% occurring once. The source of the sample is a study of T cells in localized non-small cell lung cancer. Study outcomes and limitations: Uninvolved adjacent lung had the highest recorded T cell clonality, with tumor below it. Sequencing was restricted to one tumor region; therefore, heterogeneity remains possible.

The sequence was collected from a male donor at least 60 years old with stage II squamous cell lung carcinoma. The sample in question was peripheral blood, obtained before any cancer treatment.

This CDR3 reads CASSPSGSSYNEQFF. CDR3 sequence (DNA): TGCGCCAGCAGCCCTAGCGGGAGCTCCTACAATGAGCAGTTCTTC. The rearrangement links TRBV4-1 to TRBJ2-1; 10 bases fit TRBD2. Germline loops: CDR1 MGHRA, CDR2 YSYEKL. J gave up 0 bases and V 4 bases, and 0 bases lay outside the gene matches. The CDR3 is 15 amino acids.